These T cell receptor beta chains were read from a single sample in a study of blood T cells in healthy people across ages. TCRdb itself ran the 5' RACE reads through MiXCR, one entry per CDR3 protein. The top ten clones hold around a sixth of a sample with more than 500,000 distinct CDR3 sequences, 27% of them seen once. Sequencing was carried out using blood. The receptors shown here come from a woman between 65 and 79 years old in good health. CDR3s include the opening cysteine and the closing phenylalanine or tryptophan.

V | CDR3
TRBV7-2 | CASSLVRTDEQFF
TRBV2 | CASSDGTWNTEAFF
TRBV3-1 | CASSQRWTYWTKNIQYF
TRBV5-1 | CASSLFGQSKTDTQYF
TRBV4-3 | CASSIKPPGANVLTF
TRBV18 | CASSPFGGQGNQPQHF
TRBV6-2/TRBV6-3 | CASSYGTSGANVLTF
TRBV12-3/TRBV12-4 | CASSFWDRGNFWANSPLHF
TRBV27 | CASRGQGVGTEAFF
TRBV6-1 | CASTRDRGLDGYTF
TRBV20-1 | CSASWTTGYNEQFF
TRBV20-1 | CSAYQIGSYEQYF